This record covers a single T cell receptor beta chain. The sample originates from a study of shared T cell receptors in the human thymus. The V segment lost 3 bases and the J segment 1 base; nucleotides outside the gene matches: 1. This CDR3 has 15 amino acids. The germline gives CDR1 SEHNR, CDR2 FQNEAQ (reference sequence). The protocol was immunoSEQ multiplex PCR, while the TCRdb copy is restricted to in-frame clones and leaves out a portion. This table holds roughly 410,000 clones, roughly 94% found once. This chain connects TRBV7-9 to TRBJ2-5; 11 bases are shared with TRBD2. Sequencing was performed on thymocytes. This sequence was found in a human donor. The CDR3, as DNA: TGTGCCAGCAGCTTGGGACTAGCGGCCCAAGAGACCCAGTACTTC. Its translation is CASSLGLAAQETQYF. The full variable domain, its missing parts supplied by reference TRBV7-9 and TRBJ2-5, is DTGVSQNPRHKITKRGQNVTFRCDPISEHNRLYWYRQTLGQGPEFLTYFQNEAQLEKSRLLSDRFSAERPKGSFSTLEIQRTEQGDSAMYLCASSLGLAAQETQYFGPGTRLLVL.